The present TCR beta chain was sequenced within a study of shared clonotypes between healthy human individuals (dated by TCRdb to 2020 to 2022). In the study overall: The cohort included a few men and two women between 18 and 49 years of age. For each donor, CD4 naive and CD4 memory were each run on three plates, CD8 naive on two plates, and CD8 memory on one plate. Blood TCR repertoires of a handful of healthy adults were deeply sequenced to estimate repertoire size and the extent of clonotype sharing between individuals. Different laboratories and diverse techniques were used to prepare libraries and sequence TCR repertoires, to increase sequencing depth and limit assay-specific biases. Each donor's leukapheresis produced roughly between roughly 0.9 and 9 billion PBMCs.

Healthy HIV-negative adults with no recently reported acute infections or vaccinations were included as donors. All donors were Caucasian adults living in Nashville, Tennessee, USA. CD4+ T cells were enriched by magnetic negative selection, after which naive cells were positively selected on CD45RA and the negative fraction was taken as the memory subset. Blood was obtained by leukapheresis, after which PBMCs were separated by Ficoll-Histopaque density gradient centrifugation and cryopreserved in liquid nitrogen vapor phase. Analytical flow cytometry was used to check the purity and quantity of each magnetically sorted T cell population. From each sorted fraction, genomic DNA was isolated and quantified by UV absorbance on a Nanodrop 2000c. From the germline V gene (reference sequence), CDR1 is GTSNPN and CDR2 is SVGIG. From cysteine to phenylalanine, the CDR3 is 16 amino acids long. Only the CDR3 region is kept as DNA, spanning 48 bases read in frame from base 1.

The sample holds one count of this clone. This clone's antigen is unknown. One end of the junction varies from germline; a read error may be responsible. Using the deep immunoSEQ assay, TCR CDR3 regions were amplified from genomic DNA by multiplex PCR. Extracted genomic DNA from each cell subset was spread evenly across all wells of several immunoSEQ 96-well plates, with each plate serving as a replicate. For sorted subsets, around 200 ng genomic DNA, equal to tens of thousands of T cell genomes, was loaded into each replicate PCR. Purified libraries were measured with a Qubit 3.0 fluorometer, size-checked on a Bioanalyzer 2100, and measured again with the KAPA Library Quantification kit. A separate single-read 150-cycle Illumina NextSeq 550 flow cell was used to sequence each immunoSEQ 96-well plate. In the paper's pipeline: Because the immunoSEQ output included only junctional sequences and no quality scores, the filtering could not be the same as the filtering used for full-length reads. Sequences were annotated with PyIR, a Python wrapper for IgBLAST v1.9, and V/J genes and CDR3 were assigned using IMGT germline references. Any read was removed if the V/J assignment was weak (E-value above 1e-6), the CDR3 was missing, or the read contained stop codons, out-of-frame junctions, or ambiguous translated residues. V3J clonotypes were defined as sequences sharing an identical inferred V gene, J gene, and CDR3 amino acid sequence. Percentage overlap between repertoires was calculated by dividing the number of shared unique clonotypes by the size of the smaller repertoire. Richness of each repertoire was evaluated using RTK rarefaction, the Chao1 estimator, and Recon v2.1 estimates of unobserved clonotypes. For all TCRbeta clonotypes obtained by the gDNA method from a few donors, generation probabilities were computed with OLGA. In its TCRdb copy, this immuneACCESS table keeps in-frame sequences only and misses some clones. Where compared with another copy, unresolved V genes explain less than half of these, and the others have no known cause. V, J and clone size reflect that table, while D and trimming were determined from the DNA. Present in this sample are about 1 million clones, roughly 80% of which were seen just once. The ten biggest clones cover approximately 1.5% of the sample.

Results the study describes overall, beyond this receptor: Rarefaction of sorted-subset datasets indicated incomplete sequencing despite the large sequencing depth. Sharing across several donors was observed for roughly 5% of naive CD4, over 3% of naive CD8, 2.3% of memory CD4, and approximately 0.41% of memory CD8 clonotypes. Sampling was restricted to blood, and TCR repertoires in tissues likely differ from the TCR repertoires found in blood. Pairwise subsampling indicated that sequencing depth was expected to affect the degree of clonotype sharing among donors. Higher generation probabilities were observed for clonotypes shared by all four sorted-subset donors than for non-shared clonotypes. Estimated clonotype richness was generally larger for naive than for memory subsets. Because the study included a small number of donors, the genetic and exposure-history diversity represented was limited.

The chain uses TRBV30 and TRBJ1-5; a tentative D call is TRBD1 (6 bases match). The material sequenced was memory CD4+ T cells sorted from blood. The meaning of the sample's cell subset or site label: CD45RA-negative fraction. The receptor comes from a man between 18 and 35 years old in good health. The encoded CDR3 is CAYSTGKGNSDQPQHF. The nucleotide sequence reads as follows: TGTGCCTATTCAACAGGGAAAGGGAATAGCGATCAGCCCCAGCATTTT.